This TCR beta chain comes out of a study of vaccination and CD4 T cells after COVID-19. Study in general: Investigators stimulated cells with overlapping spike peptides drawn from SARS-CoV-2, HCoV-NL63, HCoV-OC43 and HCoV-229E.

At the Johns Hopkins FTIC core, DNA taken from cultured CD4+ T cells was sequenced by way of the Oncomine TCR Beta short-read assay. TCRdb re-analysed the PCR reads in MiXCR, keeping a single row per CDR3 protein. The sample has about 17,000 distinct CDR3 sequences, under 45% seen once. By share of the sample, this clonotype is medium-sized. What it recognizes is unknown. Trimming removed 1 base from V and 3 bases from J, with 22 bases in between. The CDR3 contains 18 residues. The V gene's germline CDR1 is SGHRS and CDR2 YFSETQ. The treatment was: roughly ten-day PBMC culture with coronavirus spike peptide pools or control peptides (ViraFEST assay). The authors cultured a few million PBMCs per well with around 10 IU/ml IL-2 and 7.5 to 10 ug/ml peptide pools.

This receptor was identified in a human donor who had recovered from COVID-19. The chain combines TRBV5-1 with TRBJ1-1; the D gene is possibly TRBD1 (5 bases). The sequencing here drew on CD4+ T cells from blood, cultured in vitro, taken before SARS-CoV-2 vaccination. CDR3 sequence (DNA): TGCGCCAGCAGCTTGTCCCCCCCGGTGCAGGGTTTGCACACTGAAGCTTTCTTT. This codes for CASSLSPPVQGLHTEAFF.